Below are 5 T cell receptor beta chains sequenced from a single sample in a study of blood T cell repertoires in COVID-19. Assay: immunoSEQ multiplex PCR; the TCRdb copy retains only in-frame clones and omits some. The data contain some 260,000 clones, approximately 88% of them singletons. Sequencing was carried out using peripheral blood. The receptors were sampled from a human donor in a cohort sampled during active COVID-19.

V usage is TRBV5-6 and J usage is TRBJ1-2; 8 bases are shared with TRBD1. Germline CDR1 and CDR2: SGHDT and YYEEEE. After removal of 2 bases from V and 6 bases from J, the junction contained 3 bases not matched to a gene. The CDR3 is 13 amino acids. The CDR3 loop is CASSLTGGHGYTF. CDR3 in DNA: TGTGCCAGCAGCTTAACAGGGGGTCATGGCTACACCTTC.

The chain links TRBV3-1 (or the pseudogene TRBV3-2) to TRBJ2-6; D may be TRBD2 (5 bases). With 3 bases removed from V and 0 bases from J, the gap between germline ends came to 27 bases. Looked up from germline, CDR1 is LGHDT and CDR2 is YNNKEL (reference sequence). The CDR3 runs 22 residues. This CDR3 reads CASSHWASGYGVALSGANVLTF. The CDR3 region has the DNA TGTGCCAGCAGCCACTGGGCCAGTGGGTACGGGGTGGCTCTCTCTGGGGCCAACGTCCTGACTTTC.

The chain links TRBV7-2 to TRBJ2-7, with 7 bases lining up with TRBD1. There are 15 residues in the CDR3. V shed 6 bases, J shed 0 bases, and the junction held 8 bases outside the gene matches. Germline V gene lookup returns CDR1 SGHTA and CDR2 FQGNSA. The CDR3 loop reads CASRPARGSSYEQYF. In nucleotides, the CDR3 is TGTGCCAGCAGACCGGCCAGGGGGAGCTCCTACGAGCAGTACTTC.

This chain links TRBV6-5 with TRBJ2-7; tentatively, D is TRBD1 (5 bases). The CDR3 contains 14 residues. CDR1 MNHEY and CDR2 SVGAGI come from the germline V gene. Trimming pared 7 bases from V and 3 bases from J, leaving 16 bases between. The CDR3 region is CASTIGALSYEQYF. The DNA of the CDR3 is TGTGCCAGCACCATAGGGGCCTTGAGCTACGAGCAGTACTTC.

The table lists this clone with a count of one. The chain is built from TRBV28 and TRBJ2-5; TRBD2 matches 16 bases. Germline CDR1 reads MDHEN; CDR2 reads SYDVKM. V shed 6 bases, J shed 9 bases, and the junction held 19 bases outside the gene matches. This CDR3 comprises 19 residues. CDR3 loop: CASRGTGTSGRVGDPAQYF. The CDR3 DNA follows: TGTGCCAGCAGGGGGACAGGGACTAGCGGGAGGGTTGGGGACCCGGCCCAGTACTTC.